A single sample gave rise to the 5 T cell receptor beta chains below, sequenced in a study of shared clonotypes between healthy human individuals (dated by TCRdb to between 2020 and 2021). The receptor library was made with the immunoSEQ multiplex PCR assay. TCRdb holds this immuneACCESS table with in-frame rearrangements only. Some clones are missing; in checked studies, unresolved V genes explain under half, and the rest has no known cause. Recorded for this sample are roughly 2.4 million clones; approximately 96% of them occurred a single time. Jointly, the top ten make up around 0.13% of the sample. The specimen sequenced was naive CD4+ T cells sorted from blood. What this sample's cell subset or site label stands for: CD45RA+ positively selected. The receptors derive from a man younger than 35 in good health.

The CDR3 sequence is CASSTDRQDEQYF. The CDR3 nucleotides are TGTGCCAGCAGCACCGACAGGCAAGACGAGCAGTACTTC. The rearrangement joins TRBV5-4 to TRBJ2-7; D perhaps matches TRBD1 (6 bases). Germline V lookup: CDR1 SGHNT, CDR2 YYREEE (reference sequence). The CDR3 loop spans 13 amino acids. V shed 4 bases and J shed 5 bases, with 13 bases lying between them.

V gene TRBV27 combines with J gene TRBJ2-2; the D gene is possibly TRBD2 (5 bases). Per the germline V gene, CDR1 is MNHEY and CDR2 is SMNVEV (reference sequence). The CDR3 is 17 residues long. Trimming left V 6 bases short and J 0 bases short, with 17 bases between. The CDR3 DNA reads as TGTGCCAGCAGCCCAGCCCTGGGCGGGCCGAACACCGGGGAGCTGTTTTTT. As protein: CASSPALGGPNTGELFF.

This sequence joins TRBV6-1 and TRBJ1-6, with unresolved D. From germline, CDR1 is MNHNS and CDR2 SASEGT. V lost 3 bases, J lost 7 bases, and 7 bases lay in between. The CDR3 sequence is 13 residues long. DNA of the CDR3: TGTGCCAGCAGTGACAACGGGAATTCACCCCTCCACTTT. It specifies CASSDNGNSPLHF.

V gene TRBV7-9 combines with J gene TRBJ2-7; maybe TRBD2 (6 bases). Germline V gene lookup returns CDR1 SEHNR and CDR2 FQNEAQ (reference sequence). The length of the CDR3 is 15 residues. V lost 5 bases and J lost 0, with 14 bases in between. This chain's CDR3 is CASSAEGKSSYEQYF. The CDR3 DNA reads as TGTGCCAGCAGCGCGGAGGGTAAAAGCTCCTACGAGCAGTACTTC.

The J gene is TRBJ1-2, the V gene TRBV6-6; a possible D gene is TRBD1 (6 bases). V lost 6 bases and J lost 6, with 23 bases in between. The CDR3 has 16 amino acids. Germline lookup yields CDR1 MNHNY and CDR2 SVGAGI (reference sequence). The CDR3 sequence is CASSQPTDSLRDGYTF. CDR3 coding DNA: TGTGCCAGCAGCCAACCTACGGACAGCCTTCGGGATGGCTACACCTTC.